This TCR beta chain was recovered during a study of T cell repertoires in aging, cancer and after chemotherapy. TRB rearrangements spanning V, D and J were amplified using mixed TRB-A/B primers. TCRdb recomputed calls from the multiplex PCR reads with MiXCR, one row per CDR3 protein. There are approximately 18,000 distinct CDR3 sequences in the sample; around half occur only once, and approximately 10% lies in the top ten. V lost 6 bases to trimming and J lost 5 bases, with 10 bases between them. Germline V CDR1 and CDR2: MNHEY, SVGAGI. The CDR3 is 13 amino acids. Peripheral blood genomic DNA, not sorted cells or RNA, was the template.

Sequenced material: blood. This rearrangement joins TRBV6-5 to TRBJ1-4; D remains ambiguous. The sequence derives from a human donor in good health. In DNA form, the CDR3 reads TGTGCCAGCAGGAAGGACCCAAATGAAAAACTGTTTTTT. Residues: CASRKDPNEKLFF.